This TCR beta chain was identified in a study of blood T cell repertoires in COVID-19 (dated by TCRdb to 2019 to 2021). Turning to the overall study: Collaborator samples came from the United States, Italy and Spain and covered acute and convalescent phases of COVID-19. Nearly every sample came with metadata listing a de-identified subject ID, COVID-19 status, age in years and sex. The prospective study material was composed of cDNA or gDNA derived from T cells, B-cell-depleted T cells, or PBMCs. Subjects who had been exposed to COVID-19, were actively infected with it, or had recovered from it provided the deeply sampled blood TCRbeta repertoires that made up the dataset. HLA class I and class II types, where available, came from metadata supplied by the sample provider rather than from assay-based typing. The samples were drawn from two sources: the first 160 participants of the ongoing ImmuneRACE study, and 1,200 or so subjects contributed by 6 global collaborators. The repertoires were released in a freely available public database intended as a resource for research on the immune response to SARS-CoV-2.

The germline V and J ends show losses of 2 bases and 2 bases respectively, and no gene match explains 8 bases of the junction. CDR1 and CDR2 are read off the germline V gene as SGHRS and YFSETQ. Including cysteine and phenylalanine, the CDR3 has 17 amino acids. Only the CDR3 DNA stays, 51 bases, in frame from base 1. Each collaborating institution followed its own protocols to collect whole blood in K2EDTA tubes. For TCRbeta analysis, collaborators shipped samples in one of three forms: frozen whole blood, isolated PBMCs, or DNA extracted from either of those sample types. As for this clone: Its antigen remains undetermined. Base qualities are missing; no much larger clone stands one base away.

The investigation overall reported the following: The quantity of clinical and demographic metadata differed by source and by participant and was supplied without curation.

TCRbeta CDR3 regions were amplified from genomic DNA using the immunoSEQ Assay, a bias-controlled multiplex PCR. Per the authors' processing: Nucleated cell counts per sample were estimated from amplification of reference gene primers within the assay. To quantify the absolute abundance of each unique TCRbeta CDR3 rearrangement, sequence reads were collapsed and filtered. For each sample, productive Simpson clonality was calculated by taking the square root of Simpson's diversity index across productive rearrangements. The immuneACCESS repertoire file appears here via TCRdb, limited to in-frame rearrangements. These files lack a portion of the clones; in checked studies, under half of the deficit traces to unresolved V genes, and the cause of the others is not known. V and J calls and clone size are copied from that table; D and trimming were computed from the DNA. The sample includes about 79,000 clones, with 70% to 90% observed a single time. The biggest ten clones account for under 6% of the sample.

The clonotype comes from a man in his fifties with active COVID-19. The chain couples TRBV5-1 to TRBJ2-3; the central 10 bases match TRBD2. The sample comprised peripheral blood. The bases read TGCGCCAGCAGCTTAAGGTCTAGCGGGAGAGCCACAGATACGCAGTATTTT. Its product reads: CASSLRSSGRATDTQYF.